The T cell receptor (beta chain) under discussion was sequenced for a study of blood T cell repertoires in COVID-19. Study-wide background: The United States, Italy and Spain provided the acute and convalescent COVID-19 samples. PBMCs, B-cell-depleted T cells, or T cells were the source of the cDNA or gDNA that made up the material.

The table came from immunoSEQ multiplex PCR; TCRdb's copy has only in-frame clones and leaves some out. This table holds roughly 16,000 clones, around 73% found once. The V gene lost 4 bases and the J gene lost 8 bases, with 12 bases spanning the gap. CDR1 LNHDA and CDR2 SQIVND come from the germline V gene (reference sequence). CDR3 length: 14 amino acids. The sequenced sample was peripheral blood. The chain uses TRBV19 and TRBJ1-6; a weak D match, TRBD1 (6 bases). The TCR was taken from a human donor in a cohort sampled during active COVID-19. The CDR3 loop reads CASSNEQGYSPLHF. CDR3 DNA: TGTGCCAGTAGTAATGAACAGGGATATTCACCCCTCCACTTT.